The present T cell receptor beta chain was sequenced within a study of vaccination and CD4 T cells after COVID-19. Broader study findings: Among convalescent patients, a median 86.3% of reactive clones emerged only after vaccination.

Points on this clonotype: Its antigen is unknown.

The treatment denotes: roughly ten-day PBMC culture with coronavirus spike peptide pools or control peptides (ViraFEST assay). Trimming stripped 6 bases from V and 3 bases from J, with 18 bases between. Germline CDR1 reads MNHEY; CDR2 reads SMNVEV (reference sequence). The CDR3 covers 15 residues. Sequencing of the DNA from cultured CD4+ T cells was carried out with the Oncomine TCR Beta short-read assay. TCRdb reanalysed the PCR reads using MiXCR and keeps one entry per CDR3 protein. Among 10,000 to 15,000 distinct CDR3 sequences listed, more than 45% were seen once. This TCR was recovered from a human donor who had recovered from COVID-19. Sequenced input: CD4+ T cells from blood, cultured in vitro. The chain combines TRBV27 with TRBJ2-7; the D call may be TRBD1 or TRBD2 (6 bases each). CDR3 loop: CASRIGGNRVYEQYF. Here the CDR3 DNA reads TGTGCCAGCAGAATCGGGGGAAACAGGGTCTACGAGCAGTACTTC.